These 30 T cell receptor beta chains share one sample of origin, sequenced in a study of early T cells in non-severe SARS-CoV-2 infection. MiXCR was run by TCRdb on the 5' RACE reads, yielding one entry per CDR3 protein. The sample consists of 40,000 or so distinct CDR3 sequences, nearly 6% of them appearing once. The sequenced sample consisted of whole blood. The origin of the receptors is an adult who was a healthcare worker with PCR-confirmed SARS-CoV-2 infection or an uninfected control (not recorded which).

In its sample, this clonotype was seen a few times. V is TRBV11-2 and J is TRBJ2-2; no reliable D call. The CDR3 consists of 16 residues. The germline gives CDR1 SGHAT, CDR2 FQNNGV. V dropped 0 bases and J dropped 1 base, with 9 bases sitting between them. CDR3 amino acids: CASSLDVAKNTGELFF. The DNA of the CDR3 is TGTGCCAGCAGCTTAGACGTAGCCAAGAACACCGGGGAGCTGTTTTTT.

In its sample, this clonotype was seen many times. The genes are TRBV12-3 or TRBV12-4 and TRBJ1-2; D remains unclear. CDR3 length: 13 residues. Trimming stripped 5 bases from V and 3 bases from J, with 10 bases between. CDR3 amino acids: CASSLRGDYGYTF. As DNA, the CDR3 is TGTGCCAGCAGTCTCCGGGGTGACTATGGCTACACCTTC.

The table lists this clonotype with many counts. This rearrangement joins TRBV20-1 to TRBJ2-5; 14 nucleotides align to TRBD2. Germline values: CDR1 DFQATT, CDR2 SNEGSKA (reference sequence). The CDR3 extends over 17 amino acids. Unmatched junction bases numbered 11, after V lost 6 bases and J lost 2 bases. The CDR3 loop reads CSARTSGRLGWQETQYF. In DNA, the CDR3 is TGCAGTGCCCGGACTAGCGGGAGGCTAGGTTGGCAAGAGACCCAGTACTTC.

The table lists this clonotype with many counts. The genes are TRBV20-1 and TRBJ2-1; 10 bases match TRBD2. CDR1 and CDR2 from the germline V gene are DFQATT and SNEGSKA (reference sequence). Losses at the gene ends were 6 bases for V and 3 bases for J; bases not matched to a gene: 5. This CDR3 has 14 amino acids. CDR3 residues: CSANKRGGYNEQFF. Here the CDR3 DNA reads TGCAGTGCAAATAAGCGGGGGGGCTACAATGAGCAGTTCTTC.

This clonotype was observed at least ten times. The chain couples TRBV27 to TRBJ2-2, with unresolved D. Germline values: CDR1 MNHEY, CDR2 SMNVEV (reference sequence). The CDR3 is 13 amino acids. V lost 3 bases and J 2 bases, leaving 4 bases between the germline ends. The chain's CDR3 is CASSLANTGELFF. The CDR3 region has the DNA TGTGCCAGCAGTTTGGCTAACACCGGGGAGCTGTTTTTT.

This clonotype was seen at least ten times. The V call is TRBV9, the J call TRBJ2-2; no reliable D call. CDR1 SGDLS and CDR2 YYNGEE come from the germline V gene. The CDR3 covers 12 residues. The ends were cut back, 2 bases at V and 7 bases at J, with 6 bases in the middle. The CDR3 protein is CASSVQVGELFF. The DNA for the CDR3 is TGTGCCAGCAGCGTGCAGGTCGGGGAGCTGTTTTTT.

This chain connects TRBV7-9 to TRBJ2-1, with 8 bases fitting TRBD1. Looked up from germline, CDR1 is SEHNR and CDR2 is FQNEAQ (reference sequence). After removal of 4 bases from V and 1 base from J, the junction contained 9 bases not matched to a gene. The CDR3 consists of 17 residues. The CDR3 here is CASSSGIGTGSYNEQFF. For the CDR3, the DNA is TGTGCCAGCAGCTCAGGCATCGGGACAGGTTCCTACAATGAGCAGTTCTTC.

This clonotype was recorded at least ten times. V usage is TRBV29-1 and J usage is TRBJ2-5; D not resolved. Germline loops: CDR1 SQVTM, CDR2 ANQGSEA. CDR3 length: 14 amino acids. The V and J ends lost 4 bases and 0 bases respectively, with 12 bases between them. CDR3 coding DNA: TGCAGCGTTGGACCCTCTGGGTACCAAGAGACCCAGTACTTC. Protein sequence: CSVGPSGYQETQYF.

This clonotype has ten or more counts. V gene TRBV29-1 combines with J gene TRBJ2-2; tentatively, D is TRBD1 (5 bases). This CDR3 spans 12 amino acids. Per the germline V gene, CDR1 is SQVTM and CDR2 is ANQGSEA. The ends were cut back, 5 bases at V and 4 bases at J, with 8 bases in the middle. The CDR3 here is CSVRRATGELFF. The CDR3 DNA sequence: TGCAGCGTTCGCAGGGCCACCGGGGAGCTGTTTTTT.

On this clonotype itself: One base away lies a much larger clone, so this may be a sequencing read error. The chain joins TRBV5-5 to TRBJ2-1; 7 positions agree with TRBD1. Germline CDR1 is SGHKS and CDR2 is YYEKEE (reference sequence). The CDR3 consists of 12 residues. The DNA of the CDR3 is TGTGACAGCAGCTCCACTTCAGGGGGGCAGTTCTTC. This encodes CDSSSTSGGQFF. The variable domain in full, completed from reference TRBV5-5 and TRBJ2-1, reads DAGVTQSPTHLIKTRGQQVTLRCSPISGHKSVSWYQQVLGQGPQFIFQYYEKEERGRGNFPDRFSARQFPNYSSELNVNALLLGDSALYLCDSSSTSGGQFFGPGTRLTVL.

This clonotype was seen repeatedly, ten times or more. The V call is TRBV20-1, the J call TRBJ2-1; no definite D call. Germline CDR1 and CDR2: DFQATT and SNEGSKA (reference sequence). Trimming removed 5 bases at V and 6 bases at J, with 11 bases between. The CDR3 spans 12 residues. The DNA of the CDR3 is TGCAGTGCTGGCTTGGTGGGCAATGAGCAGTTCTTC. It translates to CSAGLVGNEQFF.

At least ten counts were recorded for this clonotype. The chain recombines TRBV9 with TRBJ2-1; TRBD2 matches 10 bases. The germline V gene encodes CDR1 SGDLS and CDR2 YYNGEE. After removal of 6 bases from V and 10 bases from J, the junction contained 13 bases not matched to a gene. The CDR3 is made up of 15 amino acids. The DNA of the CDR3 is TGTGCCAGCACCGTGGGCAGCGGGAGGGCCCGGGAGCAGTTCTTC. Translated, it gives CASTVGSGRAREQFF.

This clonotype was observed at least ten times. The V call is TRBV5-1, the J call TRBJ2-2; 10 nucleotides match TRBD1. The germline V gene has CDR1 SGHRS and CDR2 YFSETQ. The CDR3 has 16 residues. With V trimmed by 2 bases and J by 2 bases, 3 bases remained unmatched. DNA of the CDR3: TGCGCCAGCAGCTTTCGACAGGGGGCTAACACCGGGGAGCTGTTTTTT. It codes for CASSFRQGANTGELFF.

This clonotype came up many times. The chain couples TRBV12-3 or TRBV12-4 to TRBJ2-3; D ambiguous. CDR3 length equals 14 residues. The V end lost 1 base, the J end lost 5 bases, and 10 bases lay between the germline ends. The CDR3 region is CASSLGGLEDTQYF. The CDR3 region has the DNA TGTGCCAGCAGTTTAGGAGGTCTCGAAGATACGCAGTATTTT.

This clonotype has a count of ten or more. This chain joins TRBV6-1 and TRBJ2-3; 9 bases fit TRBD2. Germline CDR1 is MNHNS and CDR2 is SASEGT. The ends lost 5 bases at V and 2 bases at J; junction bases unmatched: 8. This CDR3 comprises 16 residues. In nucleotides, the CDR3 is TGTGCCAGCAGTTTGGGACTAGCTGACGCCACAGATACGCAGTATTTT. Amino acids: CASSLGLADATDTQYF.

A remark on this clonotype: An end of the junction does not agree with germline; a read error may underlie this. The chain uses TRBV12-3 or TRBV12-4 and TRBJ2-2, with TRBD2 identical over 7 bases. The CDR3 sequence is 13 residues long. Here the CDR3 reads CASRRRESGELFF. CDR3 in DNA: TGTGCCAGCAGGCGGCGGGAGTCCGGGGAGCTTTTTTTT.

By sample fraction, this clonotype is medium-sized. The chain joins TRBV6-4 to TRBJ2-3; TRBD2 agrees at 12 bases. V lost 4 bases to trimming and J lost 4 bases; unmatched junction nucleotides: 0. Germline assignment: CDR1 MRHNA and CDR2 SNTAGT. The CDR3 consists of 14 residues. The DNA of the CDR3 is TGTGCCAGCAGTGGACTAGCGGGGGCAGATACGCAGTATTTT. Its protein product is CASSGLAGADTQYF.

This clonotype occurred many times. The chain uses TRBV6-2 or TRBV6-3 and TRBJ1-1; 7 bases line up with TRBD1. CDR1 MNHEY and CDR2 SVGEGT come from the germline V gene. This CDR3 comprises 15 residues. The J segment lost 1 base and the V segment lost 2 bases, leaving 4 bases of the junction unmatched. The CDR3 DNA is TGTGCCAGCAGTTACCCGAGACAGGGGAACACTGAAGCTTTCTTT. Its translation is CASSYPRQGNTEAFF.

This clonotype was counted many times. The gene calls are TRBV7-9 and TRBJ1-2; perhaps TRBD1 as D (6 bases). V lost 4 bases and J lost 3, with 9 bases in between. The CDR3 spans 13 residues. The germline CDR1 and CDR2 sequences are SEHNR and FQNEAQ (reference sequence). CDR3 coding DNA: TGTGCCAGCAGCTCAGGGGCAGACTATGGCTACACCTTC. Its translation: CASSSGADYGYTF.

The table lists this clonotype with many counts. This sequence joins TRBV20-1 and TRBJ2-7; D might be TRBD2 (6 bases). The V end lost 5 bases, the J end lost 5 bases, and 22 bases lay between the germline ends. The CDR3 is made up of 15 amino acids. The germline V gene encodes CDR1 DFQATT and CDR2 SNEGSKA (reference sequence). The CDR3 spells CSAPKVSGDPNEQYF. CDR3 nucleotides: TGCAGTGCTCCCAAGGTTTCGGGAGATCCCAACGAGCAGTACTTC.

Many counts were recorded for this clonotype. V is TRBV5-4 and J is TRBJ2-1; weak D call: TRBD2 (6 bases). Trimming took 5 bases from V and 5 from J, leaving 14 bases between them. The germline V gene has CDR1 SGHNT and CDR2 YYREEE (reference sequence). CDR3 length equals 14 residues. The CDR3 is CASSPRGGNNEQFF. In nucleotides, the CDR3 is TGTGCCAGCAGTCCCCGGGGAGGAAACAATGAGCAGTTCTTC.

This clonotype was seen at least ten times. The CDR3 coding sequence is TGTGCCAGCAGCTTAGGTGACAGGGGCCAGCCCCAGCATTTT. This sequence encodes CASSLGDRGQPQHF. This chain uses TRBV7-6 with TRBJ1-5; 8 nucleotides line up with TRBD1. The junction had 3 bases not matched to a gene; V was cut back by 1 base and J by 7 bases. CDR1 is SGHVS, CDR2 FNYEAQ, per germline. CDR3 size: 14 residues.

This clonotype was found many times. The chain carries TRBV19 and TRBJ1-5; perhaps TRBD1 as D (6 bases). This CDR3 spans 12 amino acids. Trimming removed 7 bases at V and 5 bases at J, with 9 bases between. Per germline, CDR1 LNHDA and CDR2 SQIVND (reference sequence). CDR3 sequence (DNA): TGTGCCAGTACTGAGGGGGATCAGCCCCAGCATTTT. Residues: CASTEGDQPQHF.

This clonotype was detected ten times or more. The chain is built from TRBV19 and TRBJ2-3; tentative D call: TRBD2 (5 bases). Germline CDR1 and CDR2: LNHDA and SQIVND (reference sequence). Trimming took off 8 bases at V and 5 bases at J, with 20 bases between the two ends. The CDR3 is 15 amino acids. The CDR3 loop reads CASHGGRHALDTQYF. The DNA for the CDR3 is TGTGCCAGTCATGGAGGCAGGCACGCACTAGATACGCAGTATTTT.

In its sample, this clonotype was seen many times. The CDR3 sequence: CASSWGGGDTQYF. The DNA of the CDR3 is TGTGCCAGCAGTTGGGGCGGAGGAGATACGCAGTATTTT. V and J are TRBV6-6 and TRBJ2-3; perhaps D is TRBD1 or TRBD2 (5 bases each). Germline CDR1 and CDR2: MNHNY and SVGAGI (reference sequence). The CDR3 consists of 13 residues. V was pared by 4 bases and J by 5 bases, with 10 bases between.

This clonotype appeared many times. The chain joins TRBV29-1 to TRBJ1-1; D gene uncertain. With 4 bases removed from V and 7 bases from J, the gap between germline ends came to 10 bases. CDR1 SQVTM and CDR2 ANQGSEA come from the germline V gene. CDR3 length: 11 residues. The CDR3: CSVGAGFEAFF. The DNA of the CDR3 is TGCAGCGTTGGAGCAGGATTTGAAGCTTTCTTT.

This clonotype was counted many times. V is TRBV4-3 and J is TRBJ2-3; no firm D call. The germline V and J ends were trimmed by 0 bases and 6 bases, with 7 bases remaining between them. The germline V gene has CDR1 LGHNA and CDR2 YSLEER. This CDR3 region has 13 residues. The CDR3 DNA sequence: TGCGCCAGCAGCCAAGATAGGTTCGATACGCAGTATTTT. This gives the protein CASSQDRFDTQYF.

Ten or more counts support this clonotype. The chain links TRBV27 to TRBJ2-5; D gene uncertain. Germline CDR1 reads MNHEY; CDR2 reads SMNVEV (reference sequence). The CDR3 sequence is 12 residues long. The V and J ends lost 9 bases and 7 bases respectively, with 15 bases between them. The CDR3 loop is CASTGDLGTQYF. CDR3 DNA sequence: TGTGCCAGTACTGGAGACCTTGGGACCCAGTACTTC.

This clonotype was picked up many times. V and J are TRBV21-1 and TRBJ1-5. TRBV21-1 is labeled a pseudogene. CDR3 size: 14 residues. CDR3 sequence: CASSKNLGNQPQHF. The CDR3 DNA reads as TGTGCCAGCAGCAAAAATTTGGGGAATCAGCCCCAGCATTTT.

There are many counts of this clonotype. The chain joins TRBV4-3 to TRBJ2-7; TRBD1 might be the D (6 bases). Germline V gene lookup returns CDR1 LGHNA and CDR2 YSLEER. The V and J ends lost 1 base and 7 bases respectively, with 17 bases between them. This CDR3 contains 15 residues. DNA for the CDR3: TGCGCCAGCAGCCAAGGACAGGTTCCCTTTGAGGAGCAGTACTTC. Protein: CASSQGQVPFEEQYF.